The clone carrying this TCR beta chain occurred many times. Its target is unknown. When ophthalmopathy did not progress within 18 months, Graves' hyperthyroidism was considered stable. The data were taken from a study of T cells in Graves' hyperthyroidism and ophthalmopathy. Notes on the study in general: Blood also held most thyroid clonotypes expanded beyond 0.001.

From RNA transcripts, TCR beta CDR3 regions were amplified. Primed by the HTBI set, a first-round RT-PCR was run on the TCR CDR3. MiXCR was run by TCRdb on the multiplex PCR reads, yielding one entry per CDR3 protein. The profile shows around 200,000 distinct CDR3 sequences, about a sixth of them singletons. V was pared by 6 bases and J by 0 bases, with 15 bases between. The CDR3 spans 16 residues. Germline V lookup: CDR1 SNHLY, CDR2 FYNNEI. The sample taken for sequencing was blood. The TCR originated in a woman aged 45-60 years with Graves' hyperthyroidism. The gene calls are TRBV2 and TRBJ2-1, with TRBD1 as a possible D gene (6 bases). The CDR3 DNA is TGTGCCAGCAGAAATACAGGGTCGAGCTCCTACAATGAGCAGTTCTTC. It specifies CASRNTGSSSYNEQFF. Drawing the rest from reference TRBV2 and TRBJ2-1, the complete variable domain is EPEVTQTPSHQVTQMGQEVILRCVPISNHLYFYWYRQILGQKVEFLVSFYNNEISEKSEIFDDQFSVERPDGSNFTLKIRSTKLEDSAMYFCASRNTGSSSYNEQFFGPGTRLTVL.